This T cell receptor beta chain was obtained from a study of vaccination and CD4 T cells after COVID-19 (dated 2022 in TCRdb). With respect to the entire study: Convalescent patients had a positive SARS-CoV-2 result on nasal swab PCR, and of these patients, some ten had mild disease and one had severe disease. Participants received two doses of either the Pfizer-BioNTech BNT162b2 vaccine (n=8) or the Moderna mRNA-1273 vaccine (n=2). The spike-specific CD4+ TCR repertoire was compared before and after mRNA vaccination in 10 to 11 COVID-19 convalescent patients and a few infection-naive healthy vaccine recipients. In the convalescent cohort there were six males and four females, among whom were two Hispanic individuals, seven Caucasians, two Asians and one multiracial person. Post-COVID blood samples were collected from convalescent patients a median of approximately 100 days after diagnosis, with a range of about 30 to 161 days. Post-vaccine blood samples were collected a median of around 70 days after the second vaccine dose, ranging from roughly 12 to 250 days. Culture stimuli were overlapping spike peptide pools from SARS-CoV-2 and from the common cold coronaviruses HCoV-NL63, HCoV-OC43 and HCoV-229E. Control cultures received a CEFX viral epitope pool as the positive control, an HIV-1 Nef peptide pool as the negative control, or no peptide.

The sample's treatment or condition label, in plain terms: approximately 11-day PBMC culture with coronavirus spike peptide pools or control peptides (ViraFEST assay). The ViraFEST assay was used in the study, in which antigen-specific T cells were expanded with peptide pools and expanded clonotypes were subsequently identified by TCR sequencing. The convalescent patients' positive SARS-CoV-2 PCR tests fell between March and December 2020, which was before the Alpha, Beta and Delta variants emerged in the United States. Each well held 2 million to 2.5 million PBMCs cultured with 10 ug/ml peptide pools in IMDM containing approximately 5% human AB serum and around 9 IU/ml IL-2. On days 3 and 7, half of the culture medium was replaced with fresh IL-2-containing medium. Once the cells had been in culture for about 10 days, the EasySep CD4+ T cell isolation kit was used to isolate CD4+ T cells by negative selection. Ficoll-Paque Plus gradient centrifugation was used to isolate PBMCs from whole blood, and the isolated PBMCs were then either used fresh or cryopreserved at -140C. Each culture condition was generally run in triplicate wells.

Of note for this clonotype: Its antigen specificity is not known. Base qualities are not provided; no much larger clone lies one nucleotide away.

What the authors observed across the whole study: The median number of SARS-CoV-2-reactive clonotypes rose from 20 to 25 after infection to 38 after vaccination, but the change was not significant. Of the vaccine-specific clones found in convalescent patients, nearly all (304 of 307) were mono-reactive for SARS-CoV-2 spike instead of being cross-reactive with common cold coronaviruses. Among the post-vaccine SARS-CoV-2-reactive clones in convalescent patients, a median about 89% showed up only after vaccination, which suggests vaccine-specific priming. The study included relatively few convalescent patients and did not analyze early timepoints after natural infection.

The germline V gene encodes CDR1 DFQATT and CDR2 SNEGSKA (reference sequence). V is cut by 1 base and J by 0 bases, and the space between the germline ends is 13 bases. The CDR3 spans 16 residues, from the cysteine through the phenylalanine. Here the CDR3 DNA is all that survives: 48 bases in frame from base 1. The library was generated by PCR. DNA from cultured CD4+ T cells was subjected to TCR sequencing with the Oncomine TCR Beta short-read assay at the Johns Hopkins FTIC core. The QIAamp micro DNA kit was used to extract genomic DNA from the cultured CD4+ T cells. Oncomine TCR Beta libraries from cultured CD4+ T cells were pooled using unique dual indexes and sequenced on an Illumina iSeq 100. The paper's data handling went like this. Non-productive sequences were filtered out, and CDR3s that did not start with C, did not end with F or W, or were shorter than 7 amino acids were discarded. The MANAFEST web application identified antigen-specific clonotypes by comparing peptide-stimulated wells against reference wells and other culture wells. Positive clones required FDR below 0.05, an odds ratio above 5, and productive frequency above 0.1% in at least two of three replicate wells. Clonotypes that were significantly expanded in both SARS-CoV-2 spike wells and at least one common cold coronavirus spike condition were defined as cross-reactive. Levenshtein distances (stringdist) and unrooted phylogenetic trees (ape) in R version 3.6.1 were used to assess CDR3 homology. The public reads were quality trimmed at Q25 with fastp and then assembled into clones with MiXCR by TCRdb, keeping productive beta chains. Rows with one shared CDR3 protein collapse into an entry with the most common genes and DNA. The V and J calls reflect TCRdb's pipeline rather than the authors' work. The sample includes more than 20,000 distinct CDR3 sequences, with around two fifths observed a single time. The ten most abundant clones make up roughly 7.8% of the sample.

The chain is encoded by TRBV20-1 joined to TRBJ2-4, and TRBD2 may be the D gene, going by 6 matching bases. The sequenced sample consisted of CD4+ T cells from blood, cultured in vitro. The TCR was taken from a human donor who had recovered from COVID-19. The nucleotide sequence reads as follows: TGCAGTGCTAGAGCTACCCCGGGACTAGCCAAAAACATTCAGTACTTC. Its coded protein is CSARATPGLAKNIQYF.